Below are 3 T cell receptor beta chains sequenced from a single sample in a study of graft-versus-host responses after intestinal transplantation. Profiling relied on immunoSEQ multiplex PCR, and the TCRdb table lists in-frame clones only, not all of them. In the table there are roughly 39,000 clones, 90% to 95% of which are singletons. No antigen is known for these receptors. Sequencing was performed on unstimulated CD8+ T cells sorted from spleen or lymph node cells, taken before transplant. These receptors all come from a human donor who was the organ donor for an intestinal transplant.

CDR3: CASSLGSGLEETQYF. The CDR3 coding sequence is TGTGCCAGCAGCTTAGGATCGGGACTAGAAGAGACCCAGTACTTC. The V and J genes are TRBV7-9 and TRBJ2-5; 8 bases match TRBD2. The CDR3 covers 15 residues. Looked up from germline, CDR1 is SEHNR and CDR2 is FQNEAQ (reference sequence). J was trimmed by 3 bases and V by 1 base; bases with no gene match: 4.

This chain connects TRBV7-2 to TRBJ1-6; TRBD1 aligns across 10 bases. The germline gives CDR1 SGHTA, CDR2 FQGNSA. The J segment lost 14 bases and the V segment lost 5 bases, leaving 12 bases of the junction unmatched. The CDR3 loop spans 15 amino acids. CDR3 DNA sequence: TGTGCCAGCAGCCCCTGGACAGGGGGTCTGGAAACCCTCCACTTT. Translation gives CASSPWTGGLETLHF.

This chain connects TRBV9 to TRBJ1-1; 7 nucleotides line up with TRBD1. This CDR3 has 15 amino acids. CDR1 SGDLS and CDR2 YYNGEE come from the germline V gene. The V segment lost 3 bases and the J segment 1 base; nucleotides outside the gene matches: 6. CDR3 DNA: TGTGCCAGCAGCGAAGGGACAGATGGGAACACTGAAGCTTTCTTT. Amino acids: CASSEGTDGNTEAFF.